These T cell receptor beta chains were read from a single sample in a study of blood T cell repertoires in COVID-19. The table came from immunoSEQ multiplex PCR; TCRdb's copy has only in-frame clones and leaves some out. The sample includes fewer than 50,000 clones, 80% of them seen just once. The sample consisted of peripheral blood. The receptors originated from a man between 70 and 80 years old with acute or convalescent COVID-19. The CDR3 runs from the conserved cysteine through the conserved F or W. D genes are given only for firm matches. Clone size is not always given. Where it is, it says once, few, many or a class for expanded clones.

size	V	J	D	DNA	CDR3
NA	TRBV27	TRBJ2-1	TRBD2	TGTGCCAGCAGATCTAGCGGGGGGGCCGGAGGTGAGCAGTTCTTC	CASRSSGGAGGEQFF
NA	TRBV7-8	TRBJ1-2	NA	TGTGCCAGCAGCTTAGGACAGATCATTGGCTACACCTTC	CASSLGQIIGYTF
few	TRBV13	TRBJ1-6	TRBD1	TGTGCCAGCAGCCGGGACAGGGCCGATTCACCCCTCCACTTT	CASSRDRADSPLHF
few	TRBV4-1	TRBJ2-3	TRBD1	TGCGCCAGCAGCCCGGGACAGGGAACAGATACGCAGTATTTT	CASSPGQGTDTQYF
NA	TRBV4-1	TRBJ1-4	NA	TGCGCCAGCAGCCAAGGGGCAGGGGATGAAAAACTGTTTTTT	CASSQGAGDEKLFF
NA	TRBV12-3/TRBV12-4	TRBJ1-2	NA	TGTGCCAGCAGTTTATTTGAGGATGGCTACACCTTC	CASSLFEDGYTF
NA	TRBV7-2	TRBJ1-1	NA	TGTGCCAGCAGCATTCAGGGGTATACTGAAGCTTTCTTT	CASSIQGYTEAFF
once	TRBV28	TRBJ1-2	NA	TGTGCCAGCAGTTGGTCACAATATGGCTACACCTTC	CASSWSQYGYTF
NA	TRBV15	TRBJ1-6	TRBD1	TGTGCCACCAGCAGCGCCGGGACAGGGAATTCACCCCTCCACTTT	CATSSAGTGNSPLHF
NA	TRBV11-2	TRBJ2-1	TRBD1	TGTGCCAGCAGCCGCCAGATGGGGACAGCGTACAATGAGCAGTTCTTC	CASSRQMGTAYNEQFF
NA	TRBV7-2	TRBJ2-6	TRBD2	TGTGCCAGCAGCTTAAAAGCGGGGGGCTCCAGCTCTGGGGCCAACGTCCTGACTTTC	CASSLKAGGSSSGANVLTF
NA	TRBV7-2	TRBJ1-2	TRBD1	TGTGCCAGCAGCTTAGGACAGGGGAGAAGCTATGGCTACACCTTC	CASSLGQGRSYGYTF
few	TRBV18	TRBJ1-4	TRBD1	TGTGCCAGCTCCCCCGGGACAGGGCCCGAAAAACTGTTTTTT	CASSPGTGPEKLFF
NA	TRBV4-3	TRBJ1-3	NA	TGCGCCAGCAGCCAAGAAGGGAGCTCTGGAAACACCATATATTTT	CASSQEGSSGNTIYF
NA	TRBV7-3	TRBJ1-2	TRBD1	TGTGCCAGCAGCTTAAAGGCAGGGGGCATCTATGGCTACACCTTC	CASSLKAGGIYGYTF
NA	TRBV12-5	TRBJ1-1	NA	TGTGCTAGTGGTTTGGGGCGTCGGGACACTGAAGCTTTCTTT	CASGLGRRDTEAFF
NA	TRBV3-1/TRBV3-2	TRBJ2-5	TRBD1	TGTGCCAGCAGCCCCACCAGGGCAGGGGGCTTGAAAGAGACCCAGTACTTC	CASSPTRAGGLKETQYF
NA	TRBV6-5	TRBJ1-5	NA	TGTGCCAGCAGCCCCAGGTCAGGGGGCAATCAGCCCCAGCATTTT	CASSPRSGGNQPQHF
NA	TRBV19	TRBJ1-6	NA	TGTGCCAGTAGTCCCCCCCAGGGAGGAAGGACACCCCTCCACTTT	CASSPPQGGRTPLHF
NA	TRBV5-6	TRBJ2-7	TRBD2	TGTGCCAGCAGCCCCGGGACTAGCGGGGGCTACGAGCAGTACTTC	CASSPGTSGGYEQYF
NA	TRBV30	TRBJ2-7	TRBD2	TGTGCCTGGGGGGTCCCGGGCCTCAGCGGGGGACCTACTGGGGGGCTGTACTTC	CAWGVPGLSGGPTGGLYF